This entry lists 25 T cell receptor beta chains sequenced from one sample in a study of T cell responses to AZD1222 COVID-19 vaccine. Sequenced by immunoSEQ multiplex PCR; TCRdb stores in-frame clones only, minus some. The repertoire consists of 98,000 or so clones, with approximately 89% occurring once and the leading ten covering about 3%. This sample comprised peripheral blood, obtained on day 0 of MenACWY control vaccination. These receptors were collected from an adult in good health.

This sequence joins TRBV2 and TRBJ2-6; D might be TRBD2 (6 bases). Trimming shortened V by 6 bases and J by 2 bases, and 14 bases separated the two germline ends. The CDR3 spans 16 residues. The germline CDR1 and CDR2 sequences are SNHLY and FYNNEI. The CDR3 reads CASRGLPGPGANVLTF. In DNA, the CDR3 is TGTGCCAGCAGGGGACTCCCTGGGCCTGGGGCCAACGTCCTGACTTTC.

This chain joins TRBV6-2 or TRBV6-3 and TRBJ1-2, with 10 nucleotides matching TRBD1. The V gene end was trimmed by 5 bases and the J gene end by 0 bases; junction bases not matched to a gene: 12. CDR3 length equals 18 residues. Germline V CDR1 and CDR2: MNHEY, SVGEGT. The CDR3 spells CASSPPGQGMRANYGYTF. The DNA for the CDR3 is TGTGCCAGCAGTCCCCCGGGACAGGGGATGCGGGCTAACTATGGCTACACCTTC.

This clone was picked up a small number of times. This chain connects TRBV4-3 to TRBJ2-7, with 7 bases fitting TRBD1. Germline V gene sequence: CDR1 LGHNA, CDR2 YSLEER. The CDR3 runs to 16 residues. V shed 1 base, J shed 5 bases, and the junction held 11 bases outside the gene matches. CDR3 amino acids: CASSQAVLTGNNEQYF. The CDR3 DNA sequence: TGCGCCAGCAGCCAAGCCGTACTGACAGGGAACAACGAGCAGTACTTC.

This clone appeared once. CDR3 nucleotide sequence: TGTGCCAGCAGCGCGACCGGGACAGGGGTGTTCGAGCAGTACTTC. Its translation is CASSATGTGVFEQYF. The chain couples TRBV9 to TRBJ2-7; 10 bases are shared with TRBD1. J was trimmed by 6 bases and V by 3 bases; bases with no gene match: 9. The CDR3 contains 15 residues. Germline CDR1 reads SGDLS; CDR2 reads YYNGEE.

Only one count was recorded for this clone. This rearrangement joins TRBV15 to TRBJ2-7; D may be TRBD1 (6 bases). The CDR3 covers 14 residues. Per the germline V gene, CDR1 is LNHNV and CDR2 is YYDKDF (reference sequence). V was clipped by 6 bases and J by 7 bases, with 19 bases between them. DNA for the CDR3: TGTGCCACCAGGACGACAGGTGCTGCTGCAGAGCAGTACTTC. This encodes CATRTTGAAAEQYF.

The chain links TRBV4-2 to TRBJ2-3; TRBD2 aligns across 7 bases. Per germline, CDR1 LGHNA and CDR2 YNFKEQ. The CDR3 has 16 residues. V gave up 0 bases and J gave up 0 bases; unmatched junction bases: 3. DNA of the CDR3: TGTGCCAGCAGCCAAGATACTAGCGAAAGCACAGATACGCAGTATTTT. It yields the protein CASSQDTSESTDTQYF.

This clone was found once. The rearrangement uses TRBV6-5 and TRBJ1-2, with D tentatively TRBD1 (6 bases). Trimming pared 9 bases from V and 0 bases from J, leaving 8 bases between. The CDR3 consists of 12 residues. Per germline, CDR1 MNHEY and CDR2 SVGAGI. CDR3 in amino acids: CASTGPNYGYTF. CDR3 bases: TGTGCCAGTACAGGGCCTAACTATGGCTACACCTTC.

The CDR3 reads CASSLLDSTGFYEQYF. The DNA for the CDR3 is TGTGCCAGCAGTTTGTTGGACTCGACGGGGTTCTACGAGCAGTACTTC. This chain links TRBV28 with TRBJ2-7, with D perhaps matching TRBD2 (5 bases). The germline CDR1 and CDR2 sequences are MDHEN and SYDVKM. V lost 3 bases to trimming and J lost 3 bases, with 18 bases between them. The CDR3 has 16 residues.

This rearrangement joins TRBV3-1 (or the pseudogene TRBV3-2) to TRBJ2-7; maybe TRBD1 (6 bases). CDR3 length: 13 residues. Trimming stripped 4 bases from V and 3 bases from J, with 10 bases between. CDR1 is LGHDT, CDR2 YNNKEL, per germline (reference sequence). CDR3 coding DNA: TGTGCCAGCAGCCCCGACAGGAACTACGAGCAGTACTTC. It is translated as CASSPDRNYEQYF.

The V gene is TRBV30, the J gene TRBJ1-6; 8 bases map to TRBD1. The CDR3 is 15 amino acids. V was clipped by 5 bases and J by 9 bases; unmatched bases: 12. Germline lookup yields CDR1 GTSNPN and CDR2 SVGIG (reference sequence). The CDR3 sequence is CAWGTGGGLFSPLHF. CDR3 nucleotide sequence: TGTGCCTGGGGTACAGGGGGTGGATTGTTTTCACCCCTCCACTTT. Combining the CDR3 with reference TRBV30 and TRBJ1-6 gives the whole variable domain SQTIHQWPATLVQPVGSPLSLECTVEGTSNPNLYWYRQAAGRGLQLLFYSVGIGQISSEVPQNLSASRPQDRQFILSSKKLLLSDSGFYLCAWGTGGGLFSPLHFGNGTRLTVT.

The chain uses TRBV25-1 and TRBJ1-3, with no clear D. Germline CDR1 reads MGHDK; CDR2 reads SYGVNS. The V end was cut by 2 bases, the J end by 1 base, with 6 bases between. This CDR3 contains 14 residues. CDR3 in DNA: TGTGCCAGCAGTGAAACATATTCTGGAAACACCATATATTTT. This gives the protein CASSETYSGNTIYF.

The chain has TRBV4-3 and TRBJ2-7; 8 nucleotides align to TRBD2. Germline loops: CDR1 LGHNA, CDR2 YSLEER. Trimming took 1 base from V and 5 from J; bases not matched to a gene: 7. The CDR3 spans 15 residues. The CDR3, as DNA: TGCGCCAGCAGCCAAGGAAGGTCGGGAGGGAACGAGCAGTACTTC. Amino acid sequence: CASSQGRSGGNEQYF.

This rearrangement joins TRBV28 to TRBJ1-1; D might be TRBD1 (5 bases). This CDR3 spans 15 amino acids. Germline V gives CDR1 MDHEN, CDR2 SYDVKM. V was cut by 6 bases and J by 3 bases, with 17 bases left in between. The CDR3 loop is CASSTLGRGHTEAFF. For the CDR3, the DNA is TGTGCCAGCAGCACCCTAGGGCGGGGACACACTGAAGCTTTCTTT.

This chain connects TRBV11-2 to TRBJ2-7; possibly TRBD1 for D (6 bases). In germline, CDR1 is SGHAT, CDR2 FQNNGV. V was pared by 5 bases and J by 4 bases, with 15 bases between. The CDR3 length is 14 residues. CDR3 loop: CASSTLPGQYEQYF. DNA of the CDR3: TGTGCCAGCAGCACCTTGCCAGGACAGTACGAGCAGTACTTC.

In nucleotides, the CDR3 is TGTGCCAGCAGCTTAAAGGGGCGAGATACGCAGTATTTT. Translating it yields CASSLKGRDTQYF. V and J are TRBV7-3 and TRBJ2-3; D is possibly TRBD1 (5 bases). Germline V gene data show CDR1 as SGHTA and CDR2 as FQGTGA. CDR3 length: 13 amino acids. Trimming took off 1 base at V and 5 bases at J, with 7 bases between the two ends. The whole variable domain, filled in from reference TRBV7-3 and TRBJ2-3, reads GAGVSQTPSNKVTEKGKYVELRCDPISGHTALYWYRQSLGQGPEFLIYFQGTGAADDSGLPNDRFFAVRPEGSVSTLKIQRTERGDSAVYLCASSLKGRDTQYFGPGTRLTVL.

The chain combines TRBV5-1 with TRBJ2-5; TRBD2 aligns across 13 bases. The J segment lost 7 bases and the V segment lost 3 bases, leaving 12 bases of the junction unmatched. Germline assignment: CDR1 SGHRS and CDR2 YFSETQ. This CDR3 contains 17 residues. CDR3 protein: CASSSLTSGGLGGTQYF. CDR3 in DNA: TGCGCCAGCAGCTCTTTGACTAGCGGGGGGCTGGGAGGGACCCAGTACTTC. Supplemented by reference TRBV5-1 and TRBJ2-5, the full variable domain reads KAGVTQTPRYLIKTRGQQVTLSCSPISGHRSVSWYQQTPGQGLQFLFEYFSETQRNKGNFPGRFSGRQFSNSRSEMNVSTLELGDSALYLCASSSLTSGGLGGTQYFGPGTRLLVL.

The V gene is TRBV14, the J gene TRBJ1-6; D gene ambiguous. Germline assignment: CDR1 SGHDN and CDR2 FVKESK. The CDR3 is made up of 14 amino acids. The V end lost 0 bases, the J end lost 10 bases, and 10 bases lay between the germline ends. The CDR3 loop reads CASSQDVGISPLHF. The DNA for the CDR3 is TGTGCCAGCAGCCAAGATGTCGGGATCTCACCCCTCCACTTT.

V gene TRBV30 combines with J gene TRBJ2-7; D unresolved. Germline CDR1 GTSNPN, CDR2 SVGIG (reference sequence). Trimming cost V 1 base and J 2 bases, with 12 bases left between them. CDR3 size: 14 residues. This chain's CDR3 is CAWSDDRIPYEQYF. CDR3 DNA sequence: TGTGCCTGGAGTGACGACCGGATACCCTACGAGCAGTACTTC.

The chain employs TRBV18 and TRBJ2-7, with TRBD1 matching 8 bases. Germline CDR1 is KGHSH and CDR2 is LQKENI. The CDR3 extends over 14 amino acids. With V trimmed by 3 bases and J by 2 bases, 3 bases remained unmatched. The CDR3, as DNA: TGTGCCAGCTCACCGGACAGGGCGACCTACGAGCAGTACTTC. It yields the protein CASSPDRATYEQYF.

V is TRBV7-9 and J is TRBJ1-2, with TRBD1 matching 7 bases. There are 13 residues in the CDR3. Germline CDR1 is SEHNR and CDR2 is FQNEAQ (reference sequence). Unmatched junction bases numbered 1, after V lost 2 bases and J lost 4 bases. The CDR3 reads CASSLQGVYGYTF. Here the CDR3 DNA reads TGTGCCAGCAGCTTACAGGGGGTCTATGGCTACACCTTC.

V gene TRBV5-1 combines with J gene TRBJ2-7; 8 nucleotides match TRBD1. The CDR3 spans 16 residues. Germline lookup yields CDR1 SGHRS and CDR2 YFSETQ. V shed 3 bases and J 3 bases; nucleotides not matched to a gene: 11. CDR3 nucleotide sequence: TGCGCCAGCAGCTCACTCGGACAGGGTGTTAACTACGAGCAGTACTTC. Residues: CASSSLGQGVNYEQYF.

In nucleotides, the CDR3 is TGTGCCAGCCGTCGGGGGTATGAAGCTTTCTTT. The encoded protein is CASRRGYEAFF. The rearrangement joins TRBV12-3 or TRBV12-4 to TRBJ1-1; tentatively, D is TRBD1 (5 bases). This CDR3 comprises 11 residues. V lost 8 bases and J 7 bases, leaving 11 bases between the germline ends.

The V gene is TRBV6-5, the J gene TRBJ1-2; 10 bases align to TRBD1. The germline CDR1 and CDR2 sequences are MNHEY and SVGAGI. The CDR3 contains 14 residues. V lost 6 bases and J lost 7; bases outside the gene matches: 8. The CDR3 coding sequence is TGTGCCAGCAGCCCCGGGACAGGGGTGGGTGGCTACACCTTC. It codes for CASSPGTGVGGYTF.

The gene calls are TRBV2 and TRBJ1-6, with D unresolved. Trimming removed 7 bases from V and 10 bases from J, with 20 bases in between. Germline V gene lookup returns CDR1 SNHLY and CDR2 FYNNEI. This CDR3 region has 15 residues. CDR3 nucleotides: TGTGCCAGCAATATTGGGTATCTAAGAGCCTCACCCCTCCACTTT. This translates into CASNIGYLRASPLHF.

This sequence joins TRBV12-3 or TRBV12-4 and TRBJ2-4; 7 nucleotides match TRBD2. The ends lost 5 bases at V and 12 bases at J; junction bases unmatched: 7. This CDR3 has 12 residues. DNA of the CDR3: TGTGCCAGCAGTCGGACGGGGGGAAATCAGTACTTC. This sequence encodes CASSRTGGNQYF.